These 30 T cell receptor beta chains originate from one sample sequenced in a study of blood T cell repertoires in COVID-19. Method: immunoSEQ multiplex PCR; TCRdb's copy keeps in-frame clones and lacks some. The sample lists around 150,000 clones, 75% to 90% occurring once. The sequenced sample was peripheral blood. Every receptor here comes from a woman aged 60-75 years with active COVID-19.

The rearrangement joins TRBV7-3 to TRBJ2-1; the match to TRBD1 covers 9 bases. CDR3 length: 13 amino acids. The junction had 12 bases not matched to a gene; V was cut back by 5 bases and J by 16 bases. CDR1 is SGHTA and CDR2 is FQGTGA in the germline V gene. The CDR3 is CASSVDRGSVQFF. In DNA, the CDR3 is TGTGCCAGCAGCGTAGACAGGGGGAGCGTCCAATTCTTC.

The CDR3 loop is CASSLLGHRDRDFPVEQFF. The DNA for the CDR3 is TGTGCCAGCAGTTTACTAGGGCACCGGGACAGGGATTTCCCGGTCGAGCAGTTCTTC. V is TRBV28 and J is TRBJ2-1; 9 bases fit TRBD1. V gave up 2 bases and J gave up 10 bases; unmatched junction bases: 21. Germline CDR1 reads MDHEN; CDR2 reads SYDVKM. The CDR3 is 19 residues long.

The genes are TRBV6-1 and TRBJ2-2; D gene ambiguous. The CDR3 consists of 15 residues. CDR1 is MNHNS and CDR2 is SASEGT in the germline V gene. The V end lost 1 base, the J end lost 5 bases, and 11 bases lay between the germline ends. This CDR3 reads CASSEEARITGELFF. The CDR3 nucleotides read TGTGCCAGCAGTGAAGAGGCCAGGATAACCGGGGAGCTGTTTTTT.

This clone was found once. DNA of the CDR3: TGTGCCAGCAGCGATGGACAGGGCAGCTCCTACGAGCAGTACTTC. The encoded protein is CASSDGQGSSYEQYF. The V and J genes are TRBV9 and TRBJ2-7; 8 bases are shared with TRBD1. The CDR3 length is 15 residues. J gave up 0 bases and V 3 bases, and 5 bases lay outside the gene matches. Germline CDR1 reads SGDLS; CDR2 reads YYNGEE.

The rearrangement links TRBV6-4 to TRBJ2-3, with D possibly being TRBD2 (5 bases). The CDR3 length is 14 residues. Trimming shortened V by 5 bases and J by 2 bases, and 11 bases separated the two germline ends. The germline V gene has CDR1 MRHNA and CDR2 SNTAGT. The CDR3 loop reads CASSRDYSTDTQYF. The DNA for the CDR3 is TGTGCCAGCAGTCGAGACTATTCCACAGATACGCAGTATTTT.

This chain joins TRBV19 and TRBJ2-7; a possible D gene is TRBD2 (6 bases). The ends were cut back, 6 bases at V and 3 bases at J, with 21 bases in the middle. This CDR3 has 16 residues. CDR1 and CDR2 (germline): LNHDA, SQIVND (reference sequence). The CDR3 is CASRQMMGGVGYEQYF. CDR3 coding DNA: TGTGCCAGTAGACAAATGATGGGGGGAGTGGGCTACGAGCAGTACTTC.

This chain links TRBV30 with TRBJ1-3; no definite D call. Germline-derived CDR1 and CDR2 are GTSNPN and SVGIG (reference sequence). V was clipped by 6 bases and J by 5 bases, with 17 bases between them. This CDR3 comprises 14 residues. CDR3 in amino acids: CACDPGKVRNTIYF. CDR3 sequence (DNA): TGTGCCTGTGACCCGGGGAAGGTTAGAAACACCATATATTTT.

This sequence joins TRBV7-2 and TRBJ2-2; 7 nucleotides line up with TRBD2. V lost 7 bases, J lost 7 bases, and 12 bases stayed unmatched. Germline V gene data show CDR1 as SGHTA and CDR2 as FQGNSA. CDR3 length equals 15 residues. The CDR3 spells CASTQRAGEVGELFF. The DNA for the CDR3 is TGTGCCAGCACCCAACGGGCGGGAGAGGTCGGGGAGCTGTTTTTT.

V and J are TRBV29-1 and TRBJ1-2, with D possibly TRBD1 on 5 matching bases. CDR3 size: 12 residues. Germline loops: CDR1 SQVTM, CDR2 ANQGSEA. V lost 5 bases and J lost 7, with 14 bases in between. The CDR3: CSVTLGAAGYTF. The CDR3 DNA is TGCAGCGTTACCCTTGGGGCAGCTGGCTACACCTTC.

The sample holds a few counts of this clone. The rearrangement joins TRBV27 to TRBJ2-3, with 13 bases lining up with TRBD2. J was trimmed by 5 bases and V by 5 bases; bases with no gene match: 10. The CDR3 is 17 amino acids. The V gene's germline CDR1 is MNHEY and CDR2 SMNVEV (reference sequence). CDR3: CASSQWTSGSSGDTQYF. The CDR3, as DNA: TGTGCCAGCAGTCAATGGACTAGCGGGAGCTCGGGAGATACGCAGTATTTT.

This chain links TRBV28 with TRBJ2-7, with 8 bases fitting TRBD2. V lost 3 bases and J lost 2; bases outside the gene matches: 9. The CDR3 is 16 amino acids. Germline V gives CDR1 MDHEN, CDR2 SYDVKM. The CDR3 nucleotides are TGTGCCAGCAGTTTTGCCTTCGGGAGGGGCCCCTACGAGCAGTACTTC. It yields the protein CASSFAFGRGPYEQYF.

The chain is built from TRBV9 and TRBJ1-1, with D maybe TRBD1 (6 bases). The CDR3 extends over 17 amino acids. CDR1 and CDR2 from the germline V gene are SGDLS and YYNGEE. Trimming left V 7 bases short and J 5 bases short, with 27 bases between. The CDR3 loop is CASSPEGGAERRTEAFF. The CDR3, as DNA: TGTGCCAGCTCCCCCGAGGGGGGGGCCGAGCGAAGAACTGAAGCTTTCTTT.

The rearrangement uses TRBV30 and TRBJ2-7, with a possible D match to TRBD1 (6 bases). This CDR3 comprises 14 residues. V was cut by 2 bases and J by 1 base, with 12 bases left in between. CDR1 is GTSNPN and CDR2 is SVGIG in the germline V gene (reference sequence). CDR3 sequence (DNA): TGTGCCTGGAGTTTACAGGGTAGGTCCTACGAGCAGTACTTC. Encoded protein: CAWSLQGRSYEQYF.

This clone was detected only once. This chain uses TRBV27 with TRBJ1-2; the D is unclear. Between the trimmed V and J ends, which lost 8 bases and 2 bases, there was a span of 6 bases. This CDR3 comprises 11 residues. CDR1 MNHEY and CDR2 SMNVEV come from the germline V gene (reference sequence). CDR3 sequence: CASGPNYGYTF. The CDR3 DNA sequence: TGTGCCAGCGGGCCGAACTATGGCTACACCTTC.

J is TRBJ2-3 and V is TRBV14; D is undetermined. Germline V lookup: CDR1 SGHDN, CDR2 FVKESK. Trimming left V 0 bases short and J 10 bases short, with 11 bases between. This CDR3 comprises 13 residues. CDR3 region: CASSQDQGRAQYF. DNA of the CDR3: TGTGCCAGCAGCCAAGATCAAGGTCGGGCGCAGTATTTT.

The chain carries TRBV3-1 (or the pseudogene TRBV3-2) and TRBJ2-1; D is perhaps TRBD2 (5 bases). CDR1 LGHDT and CDR2 YNNKEL come from the germline V gene (reference sequence). This CDR3 contains 18 residues. The germline V and J ends were trimmed by 1 base and 9 bases, with 25 bases remaining between them. CDR3 coding DNA: TGTGCCAGCAGCCAAGTGGGGTGGAGCCTAGCCCCTCGTACTGAGCAGTTCTTC. Amino acids: CASSQVGWSLAPRTEQFF.

The V and J genes are TRBV15 and TRBJ1-1; no reliable D call. The CDR3 length is 16 residues. Trimming took 1 base from V and 3 from J, leaving 15 bases between them. Germline V gene sequence: CDR1 LNHNV, CDR2 YYDKDF (reference sequence). CDR3 protein: CATSRGYSFGDTEAFF. The CDR3 coding sequence is TGTGCCACCAGCAGAGGTTACAGCTTCGGGGACACTGAAGCTTTCTTT.

V and J are TRBV7-2 and TRBJ2-1; D may be TRBD1 (5 bases). Looked up from germline, CDR1 is SGHTA and CDR2 is FQGNSA. The CDR3 is 12 residues long. The ends were cut back, 2 bases at V and 9 bases at J, with 8 bases in the middle. CDR3 nucleotides: TGTGCCAGCAGCTTAACAGGCGTTGAGCAGTTCTTC. Amino acid sequence: CASSLTGVEQFF.

The chain joins TRBV3-1 (or the pseudogene TRBV3-2) to TRBJ2-3; 10 nucleotides match TRBD2. Germline V gene data show CDR1 as LGHDT and CDR2 as YNNKEL (reference sequence). The CDR3 length is 16 residues. Germline trimming cut 4 bases from V and 4 bases from J; bases unmatched to any gene: 8. The CDR3 DNA reads as TGTGCCAGCAGCCTTGGGCTAGCGGGAGTGTCAGATACGCAGTATTTT. Protein sequence: CASSLGLAGVSDTQYF.

This clone was picked up one time. The chain combines TRBV12-3 or TRBV12-4 with TRBJ1-2, with D unclear. V shed 8 bases and J shed 13 bases, with 11 bases lying between them. The CDR3 has 9 amino acids. CDR3 protein: CASGTAPTF. The CDR3 DNA follows: TGTGCCAGCGGTACTGCCCCCACCTTC.

The rearrangement joins TRBV28 to TRBJ1-1, with D hard to call. The V end was cut by 7 bases, the J end by 2 bases, with 20 bases between. Germline V lookup: CDR1 MDHEN, CDR2 SYDVKM. The CDR3 has 16 residues. CDR3 in amino acids: CASIKAPGTFNTEAFF. Written as DNA, the CDR3 is TGTGCCAGCATTAAGGCCCCGGGTACCTTTAACACTGAAGCTTTCTTT.

The chain employs TRBV27 and TRBJ2-3; D is unresolved. Germline V gene data show CDR1 as MNHEY and CDR2 as SMNVEV (reference sequence). V was shortened by 10 bases and J by 6 bases, with 26 bases between the two germline ends. The CDR3 has 16 residues. The CDR3 sequence is CATAEKVRYKRDTQYF. Here the CDR3 DNA reads TGTGCCACCGCCGAGAAGGTCAGATACAAGCGTGATACGCAGTATTTT.

V gene TRBV5-1 combines with J gene TRBJ2-5; perhaps TRBD2 as D (5 bases). Trimming stripped 0 bases from V and 5 bases from J, with 8 bases between. Germline V CDR1 and CDR2: SGHRS, YFSETQ. The CDR3 is made up of 13 amino acids. DNA for the CDR3: TGCGCCAGCAGCTTGGGTGAGGGTGAGACCCAGTACTTC. Amino acid sequence: CASSLGEGETQYF.

This clone was detected a few times. The chain uses TRBV4-2 and TRBJ1-5; the D gene is possibly TRBD1 (5 bases). Trimming pared 0 bases from V and 7 bases from J, leaving 13 bases between. In germline, CDR1 is LGHNA, CDR2 YNFKEQ. The CDR3 extends over 15 amino acids. The CDR3 protein is CASSQDAGEDQPQHF. The CDR3, as DNA: TGTGCCAGCAGCCAAGATGCGGGGGAAGACCAGCCCCAGCATTTT.

The chain carries TRBV5-4 and TRBJ2-1, with 9 bases identical to TRBD2. The CDR3 loop spans 14 amino acids. V gave up 3 bases and J gave up 7 bases; unmatched junction bases: 5. Germline V CDR1 and CDR2: SGHNT, YYREEE (reference sequence). The CDR3 here is CASSWREGDNEQFF. For the CDR3, the DNA is TGTGCCAGCAGCTGGCGGGAGGGGGATAATGAGCAGTTCTTC.

The V gene is TRBV12-3 or TRBV12-4, the J gene TRBJ1-4; D unclear. V dropped 5 bases and J dropped 8 bases, with 6 bases sitting between them. This CDR3 has 11 residues. For the CDR3, the DNA is TGTGCCAGCAGTCTGGGCGAAAAACTGTTTTTT. It encodes CASSLGEKLFF.

The V call is TRBV6-6, the J call TRBJ2-7; the match to TRBD1 covers 11 bases. The ends lost 6 bases at V and 1 base at J; junction bases unmatched: 2. CDR1 is MNHNY and CDR2 is SVGAGI in the germline V gene (reference sequence). The CDR3 spans 14 residues. CDR3 sequence reads: CASRGQGASYEQYF. The CDR3 bases are TGTGCCAGCAGAGGACAGGGGGCGTCCTACGAGCAGTACTTC.

The gene calls are TRBV7-9 and TRBJ2-1, with 9 bases identical to TRBD2. The CDR3 contains 15 residues. CDR1 is SEHNR and CDR2 is FQNEAQ in the germline V gene (reference sequence). The trim removed 4 bases at V and 4 bases at J, leaving 5 bases unmatched. Here the CDR3 reads CASSSGTSRYNEQFF. CDR3 bases: TGTGCCAGCAGCTCCGGGACTAGCAGGTACAATGAGCAGTTCTTC.

V gene TRBV5-4 combines with J gene TRBJ2-1; 7 positions agree with TRBD2. Trimming took 1 base from V and 8 from J; bases not matched to a gene: 9. Germline assignment: CDR1 SGHNT and CDR2 YYREEE (reference sequence). The CDR3 totals 15 residues. The CDR3 loop reads CASSLLGRTSDEQFF. The CDR3 DNA follows: TGTGCCAGCAGCTTGCTCGGGAGGACTAGTGATGAGCAGTTCTTC.

This chain links TRBV29-1 with TRBJ2-7; maybe TRBD2 (6 bases). Trimming took off 5 bases at V and 1 base at J, with 15 bases between the two ends. Germline loops: CDR1 SQVTM, CDR2 ANQGSEA. CDR3 length: 14 amino acids. The CDR3 DNA reads TGCAGCGTTCCTGGTGGGGGGAGATCCTACGAGCAGTACTTC. This translates into CSVPGGGRSYEQYF.